This T cell receptor beta chain derives from a study of blood T cell repertoires in COVID-19. Background on the study: The origin of the acute and convalescent COVID-19 samples was the United States, Italy and Spain. Sources were T cells, B-cell-depleted T cells, or PBMCs; the material itself was cDNA or gDNA.

The V gene end was trimmed by 5 bases and the J gene end by 5 bases; junction bases not matched to a gene: 11. The CDR3 is 15 amino acids. CDR1 and CDR2 (germline): SNHLY, FYNNEI. In the authors' workflow: It was from reference gene primer amplification that nucleated cell counts were estimated. The method was immunoSEQ multiplex PCR; TCRdb's version includes in-frame clones alone and lacks a portion of them. The V and J calls and clone size are taken from that table; D and trimming were inferred from the DNA. The data show roughly 200,000 clones, with around 88% seen just once and 1.5% held by the top ten.

The V and J genes are TRBV2 and TRBJ1-1; the match to TRBD1 covers 7 bases. Sequenced: peripheral blood. This receptor was identified in a man aged 18 to 35 with active or convalescent COVID-19. DNA of the CDR3: TGTGCCAGCAGTATGAGGAGGACAGGCGGGACTGAAGCTTTCTTT. It encodes CASSMRRTGGTEAFF.